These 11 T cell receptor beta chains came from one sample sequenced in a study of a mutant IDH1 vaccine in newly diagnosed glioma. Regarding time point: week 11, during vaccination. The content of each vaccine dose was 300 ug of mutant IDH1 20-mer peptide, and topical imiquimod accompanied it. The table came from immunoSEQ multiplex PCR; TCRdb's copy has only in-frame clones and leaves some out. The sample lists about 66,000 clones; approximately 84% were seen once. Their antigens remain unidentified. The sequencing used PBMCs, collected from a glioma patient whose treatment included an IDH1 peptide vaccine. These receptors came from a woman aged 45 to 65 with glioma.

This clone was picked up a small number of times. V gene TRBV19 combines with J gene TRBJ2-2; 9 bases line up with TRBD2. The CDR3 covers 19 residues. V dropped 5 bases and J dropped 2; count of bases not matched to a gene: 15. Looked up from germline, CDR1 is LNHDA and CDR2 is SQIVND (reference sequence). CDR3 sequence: CASSPRYLAGLSNTGELFF. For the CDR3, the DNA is TGTGCCAGTAGTCCAAGATACCTAGCGGGGCTATCCAACACCGGGGAGCTGTTTTTT.

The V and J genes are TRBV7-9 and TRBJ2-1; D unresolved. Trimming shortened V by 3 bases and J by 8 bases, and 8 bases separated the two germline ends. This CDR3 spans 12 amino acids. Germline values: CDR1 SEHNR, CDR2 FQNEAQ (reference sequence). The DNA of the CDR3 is TGTGCCAGCAGCTTTGACTTTTATGAGCAGTTCTTC. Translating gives CASSFDFYEQFF. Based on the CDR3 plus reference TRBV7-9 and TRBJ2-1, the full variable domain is DTGVSQNPRHKITKRGQNVTFRCDPISEHNRLYWYRQTLGQGPEFLTYFQNEAQLEKSRLLSDRFSAERPKGSFSTLEIQRTEQGDSAMYLCASSFDFYEQFFGPGTRLTVL.

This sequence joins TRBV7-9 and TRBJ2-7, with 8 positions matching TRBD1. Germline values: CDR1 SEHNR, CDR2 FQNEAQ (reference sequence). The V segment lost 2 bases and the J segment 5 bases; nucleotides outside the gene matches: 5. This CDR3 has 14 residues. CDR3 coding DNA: TGTGCCAGCAGCTTACTGACAGGGGCAAACGAGCAGTACTTC. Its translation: CASSLLTGANEQYF.

The CDR3 sequence: CASSQEGRGPLNTEAFF. In DNA form, the CDR3 reads TGTGCCAGCAGCCAAGAGGGGAGGGGCCCTTTGAACACTGAAGCTTTCTTT. The chain uses TRBV4-2 and TRBJ1-1; D perhaps matches TRBD1 (5 bases). There are 17 residues in the CDR3. Germline V gene sequence: CDR1 LGHNA, CDR2 YNFKEQ. Trimming left V 0 bases short and J 0 bases short, with 14 bases between.

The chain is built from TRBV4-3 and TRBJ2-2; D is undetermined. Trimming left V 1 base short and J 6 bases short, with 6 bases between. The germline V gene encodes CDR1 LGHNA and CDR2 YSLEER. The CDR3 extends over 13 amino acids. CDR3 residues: CASSQVNPGELFF. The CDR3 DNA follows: TGCGCCAGCAGCCAAGTAAACCCCGGGGAGCTGTTTTTT.

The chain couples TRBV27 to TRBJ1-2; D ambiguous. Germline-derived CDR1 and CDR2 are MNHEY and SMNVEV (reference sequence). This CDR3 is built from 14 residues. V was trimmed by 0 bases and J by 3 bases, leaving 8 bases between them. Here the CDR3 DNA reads TGTGCCAGCAGTTTATCCGCACTGTACTATGGCTACACCTTC. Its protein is CASSLSALYYGYTF.

The CDR3 sequence: CASSGADVLNTEAFF. The CDR3 DNA sequence: TGTGCCAGCAGCGGGGCCGACGTCTTGAACACTGAAGCTTTCTTT. The chain employs TRBV5-6 and TRBJ1-1, with D perhaps matching TRBD1 (5 bases). The CDR3 is 15 residues long. V lost 4 bases, J lost 0 bases, and 13 bases lay in between. Germline V gives CDR1 SGHDT, CDR2 YYEEEE.

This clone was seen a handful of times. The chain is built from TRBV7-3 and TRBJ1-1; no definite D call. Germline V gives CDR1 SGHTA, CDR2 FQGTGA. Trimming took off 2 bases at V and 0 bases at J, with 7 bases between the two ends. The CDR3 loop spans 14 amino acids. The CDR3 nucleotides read TGTGCCAGCAGCTTAGGTTCGGTGAACACTGAAGCTTTCTTT. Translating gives CASSLGSVNTEAFF.

This CDR3 is CASREGGRVNEQFF. The CDR3 DNA is TGTGCCAGCAGGGAGGGGGGCAGGGTCAATGAGCAGTTCTTC. The gene calls are TRBV2 and TRBJ2-1; tentatively, D is TRBD1 or TRBD2 (6 bases each). This CDR3 region has 14 residues. Germline loops: CDR1 SNHLY, CDR2 FYNNEI. Trimming left V 6 bases short and J 6 bases short, with 15 bases between.

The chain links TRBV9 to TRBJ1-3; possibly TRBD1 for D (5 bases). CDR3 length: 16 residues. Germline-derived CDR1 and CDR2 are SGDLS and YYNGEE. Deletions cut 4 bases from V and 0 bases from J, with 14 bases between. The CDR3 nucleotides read TGTGCCAGCAGCACTGCGGGGGAACCCTCTGGAAACACCATATATTTT. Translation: CASSTAGEPSGNTIYF.

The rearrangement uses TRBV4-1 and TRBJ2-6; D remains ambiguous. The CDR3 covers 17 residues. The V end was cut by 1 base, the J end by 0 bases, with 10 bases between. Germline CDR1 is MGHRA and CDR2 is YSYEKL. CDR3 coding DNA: TGCGCCAGCAGCCAAGGTCCGGCGCTCTCTGGGGCCAACGTCCTGACTTTC. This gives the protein CASSQGPALSGANVLTF.